What follows describes a single TCR beta chain. Original analysis: For nucleated cells, counts were estimated from reference gene primer amplification. Method: immunoSEQ multiplex PCR; TCRdb's copy keeps in-frame clones and lacks some. That table supplies the V and J calls and clone size; D and trimming were determined from the DNA. The data contain 150,000 to 200,000 clones, 87% of them singletons. These data belong to a study of blood T cell repertoires in COVID-19. Overall study: T cells, B-cell-depleted T cells, or PBMCs provided the cDNA or gDNA that served as material.

Germline V gives CDR1 SGHTA, CDR2 FQGTGA. V lost 1 base, J lost 5 bases, and 15 bases lay in between. The CDR3 is made up of 15 amino acids. The TCR comes from a human donor in a cohort sampled during active COVID-19. This chain links TRBV7-3 with TRBJ2-7; D is perhaps TRBD1 (5 bases). Sequenced input: peripheral blood. CDR3 amino acids: CASSLNQGITHEQYF. CDR3 nucleotides: TGTGCCAGCAGCTTAAACCAGGGAATTACCCACGAGCAGTACTTC.